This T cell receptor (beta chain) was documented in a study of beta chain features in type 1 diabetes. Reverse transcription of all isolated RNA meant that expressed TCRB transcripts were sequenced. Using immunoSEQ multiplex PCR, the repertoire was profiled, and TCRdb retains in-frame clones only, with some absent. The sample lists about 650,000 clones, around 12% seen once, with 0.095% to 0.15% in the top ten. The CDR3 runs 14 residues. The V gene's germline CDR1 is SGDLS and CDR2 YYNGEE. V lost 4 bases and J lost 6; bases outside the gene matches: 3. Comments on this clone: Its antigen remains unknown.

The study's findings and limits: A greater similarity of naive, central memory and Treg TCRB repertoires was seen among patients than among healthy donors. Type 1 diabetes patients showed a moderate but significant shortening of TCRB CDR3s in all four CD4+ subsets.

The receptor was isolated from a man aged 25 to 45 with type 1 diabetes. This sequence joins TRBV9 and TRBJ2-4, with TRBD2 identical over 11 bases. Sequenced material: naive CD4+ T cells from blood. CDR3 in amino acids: CASSFGTSGNIQYF. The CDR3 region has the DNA TGTGCCAGCAGCTTCGGGACTAGCGGAAACATTCAGTACTTC.